Shown below are 7 T cell receptor beta chains from a single sample sequenced in a study of T-cell reconstitution after alpha-beta-depleted transplantation in children. Molecular barcoding with unique molecular identifiers was used for the TCRbeta library. TCRdb fed the PCR reads into MiXCR, producing one record per CDR3 protein. Here the sample spans approximately 340,000 distinct CDR3 sequences, approximately 10% being singletons. Sequencing used PBMCs from the stem cell graft donor, obtained from the stem cell graft. The receptors stem from a human donor who donated a stem cell graft to a child with acute lymphoblastic leukemia.

In this sample, this clonotype turned up a few times. The chain has TRBV7-3 and TRBJ2-3; TRBD2 matches 7 bases. Germline CDR1 is SGHTA and CDR2 is FQGTGA. J was trimmed by 3 bases and V by 4 bases; bases with no gene match: 4. The length of the CDR3 is 14 residues. In DNA form, the CDR3 reads TGTGCCAGCAGCTCCGTGGGGGGGACAGATACGCAGTATTTT. Protein: CASSSVGGTDTQYF.

The table lists this clonotype with a few counts. The V call is TRBV28, the J call TRBJ1-2; the match to TRBD1 covers 8 bases. Germline CDR1 and CDR2: MDHEN and SYDVKM. The length of the CDR3 is 14 residues. V dropped 5 bases and J dropped 7; count of bases not matched to a gene: 9. This CDR3 reads CASSLGTGAGGYTF. CDR3 DNA sequence: TGTGCCAGCAGTCTCGGGACAGGAGCGGGTGGCTACACCTTC.

V and J are TRBV12-3 or TRBV12-4 and TRBJ2-7, with D hard to call. The V and J ends lost 6 bases and 6 bases respectively, with 12 bases between them. The length of the CDR3 is 12 residues. Here the CDR3 reads CASSLDVFEQYF. CDR3 nucleotides: TGTGCCAGCAGCTTGGACGTATTCGAGCAGTACTTC.

This clonotype was seen ten or more times. The rearrangement uses TRBV29-1 and TRBJ2-2; D possibly corresponds to TRBD1 (5 bases). This CDR3 has 15 amino acids. The V gene's germline CDR1 is SQVTM and CDR2 ANQGSEA. Trimming stripped 0 bases from V and 4 bases from J, with 12 bases between. CDR3 sequence (DNA): TGCAGCGTTGAAGATGGGTTAAGGGGCACCGGGGAGCTGTTTTTT. Translation: CSVEDGLRGTGELFF.

This chain joins TRBV24-1 and TRBJ1-5; TRBD1 matches at 8 bases. The CDR3 loop spans 13 amino acids. Germline trimming cut 4 bases from V and 9 bases from J; bases unmatched to any gene: 4. Germline V lookup: CDR1 KGHDR, CDR2 SFDVKD. CDR3 DNA sequence: TGTGCCACCAGTGACGACAGGGGTCGGCCCCAGCATTTT. This sequence encodes CATSDDRGRPQHF.

This clonotype was observed a handful of times. V and J are TRBV3-1 and TRBJ2-5; D is uncertain. The V gene lost 3 bases and the J gene lost 2 bases, with 4 bases spanning the gap. CDR3 length: 12 amino acids. From germline, CDR1 is LGHDT and CDR2 YNNKEL (reference sequence). For the CDR3, the DNA is TGTGCCAGCAGCCAGGGACAAGAGACCCAGTACTTC. This gives the protein CASSQGQETQYF.

Worth noting for this clonotype: Just one base apart from a much larger clone, this may be a read error. The chain recombines TRBV9 with TRBJ2-5, with TRBD2 as a possible D gene (6 bases). In germline, CDR1 is SGDLS, CDR2 YYNGEE. This CDR3 spans 15 amino acids. CDR3 nucleotides: TGTGCCGGCAGCGCCCGTGACCACGCGGGGGAGACCCAGTACTTC. Protein sequence: CAGSARDHAGETQYF.